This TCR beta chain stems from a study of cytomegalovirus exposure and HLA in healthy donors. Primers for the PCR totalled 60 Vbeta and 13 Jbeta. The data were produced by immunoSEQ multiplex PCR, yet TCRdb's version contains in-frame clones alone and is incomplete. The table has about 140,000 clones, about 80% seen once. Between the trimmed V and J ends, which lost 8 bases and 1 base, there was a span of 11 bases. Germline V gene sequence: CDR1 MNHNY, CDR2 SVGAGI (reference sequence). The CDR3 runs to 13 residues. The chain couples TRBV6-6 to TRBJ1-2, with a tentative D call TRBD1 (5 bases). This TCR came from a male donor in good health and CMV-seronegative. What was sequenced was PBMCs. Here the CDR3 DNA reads TGTGCCAGCCTTACAGGTCGTAACTATGGCTACACCTTC. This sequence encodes CASLTGRNYGYTF.